A selection of T cell receptor beta chains follows, all from one sample in a study of blood T cells in healthy people across ages. One entry per CDR3 protein, called by TCRdb with MiXCR from the 5' RACE reads. The table has some 900,000 distinct CDR3 sequences, about 48% seen once; the top ten hold under 15%. Material for sequencing was blood. These receptors originate from a young man in good health. The CDR3 runs from the conserved cysteine through the conserved F or W. A D gene is named only where the DNA matches it firmly. Size tells how often a clone was seen (once, few, many) or the class of an expanded clone, and some rows leave it out.

d_gene	v_gene	j_gene	abundance	CDR3aa	CDR3nt
TRBD2	TRBV20-1	TRBJ2-7	few	CSARQGLAGEQYF	TGCAGTGCTAGACAGGGACTAGCCGGCGAGCAGTACTTC
.	TRBV28	TRBJ2-1	few	CASSFGGLDEQFF	TGTGCCAGCAGTTTTGGCGGGTTGGATGAGCAGTTCTTC
.	TRBV5-1	TRBJ2-5	.	CASRVAMETQYF	TGCGCCAGCAGGGTAGCCATGGAGACCCAGTACTTC
.	TRBV12-3/TRBV12-4	TRBJ1-1	few	CASSLLARTEAFF	TGTGCCAGCAGTCTTCTTGCTCGGACTGAAGCTTTCTTT
TRBD1	TRBV7-8	TRBJ2-7	.	CASGGTGLTIEQYF	TGTGCCAGCGGGGGGACAGGGCTTACAATCGAGCAGTACTTC
.	TRBV4-3	TRBJ2-7	few	CASRQRTVGHEQYF	TGCGCCAGCAGGCAGAGGACCGTGGGCCACGAGCAGTACTTC
.	TRBV11-2	TRBJ2-3	.	CASSLDIQANTDAQYF	TGTGCCAGCAGCTTAGATATCCAGGCAAACACAGATGCGCAGTATTTT
.	TRBV7-9	TRBJ2-1	.	CASSLVGQEYYNEQFF	TGTGCCAGCAGCTTAGTAGGGCAGGAGTACTACAATGAGCAGTTCTTC
.	TRBV6-5	TRBJ1-2	few	CASSYGQGGYTF	TGTGCCAGCAGTTATGGTCAGGGCGGCTACACCTTC
.	TRBV7-3	TRBJ2-5	.	CASSLIGGTETQYF	TGTGCCAGCAGCTTAATAGGCGGGACTGAGACCCAGTACTTC
.	TRBV7-2	TRBJ2-5	many	CASSLGQKETQYF	TGTGCCAGCAGCTTAGGGCAGAAAGAGACCCAGTACTTC
.	TRBV6-1	TRBJ1-1	.	CASGGVVLKAGFF	TGTGCCAGCGGGGGGGTTGTTCTTAAGGCCGGTTTCTTT
TRBD2	TRBV5-1	TRBJ2-5	.	CASSSGTSGAQETQYF	TGCGCCAGCAGCTCCGGGACTAGCGGGGCCCAAGAGACCCAGTACTTC
.	TRBV3-1	TRBJ2-3	few	CASSQDTSTDTQYF	TGTGCCAGCAGCCAAGACACTAGCACAGATACGCAGTATTTT
.	TRBV27	TRBJ2-2	.	CASTRSGGSTGELFF	TGTGCCAGCACCCGATCAGGGGGGTCCACCGGGGAGCTGTTTTTT
.	TRBV6-1	TRBJ2-6	many	CASSEAFSGANVLTF	TGTGCCAGCAGTGAAGCGTTCTCTGGGGCCAACGTCCTGACTTTC